This T cell receptor (beta chain) was sequenced for a study of beta chain features in type 1 diabetes. All of the sorted populations showed purity greater than 95%. TCRB transcripts that were expressed got sequenced, as all of the isolated RNA had been reverse transcribed. Some clones are missing from TCRdb's copy, which holds only in-frame ones; the method was immunoSEQ multiplex PCR. The top ten clones hold 1% to 1.5% of a sample with 200,000 to 250,000 clones, 11% of them seen once. The sample comprised central memory CD4+ T cells from blood. The source of this sequence is a man aged 18 to 29 in good health.

CDR3: CASSTRQRLAKNIQYF. For the CDR3, the DNA is TGTGCCAGCAGCACTCGACAAAGGCTAGCCAAAAACATTCAGTACTTC. The chain combines TRBV7-2 with TRBJ2-4; D remains unclear. The CDR3 spans 16 residues. Germline CDR1 reads SGHTA; CDR2 reads FQGNSA. Trimming cost V 5 bases and J 0 bases, with 14 bases left between them.